This section outlines one T cell receptor (beta chain) sequence together with its context. The data are from a study of blood T cell repertoires in COVID-19. Germline CDR1 GTSNPN, CDR2 SVGIG (reference sequence). Deletions cut 2 bases from V and 9 bases from J, with 14 bases between. The CDR3 runs to 14 residues. Sequencing was performed with immunoSEQ multiplex PCR; in TCRdb, only in-frame clones are kept and a portion is missing. The table records some 240,000 clones, roughly 85% of them present only once. This receptor was obtained from a woman in her sixties or seventies with COVID-19, enrolled during active disease. The chain combines TRBV30 with TRBJ1-6, with D possibly matching TRBD1 (5 bases). The sequenced sample consisted of peripheral blood. CDR3 in DNA: TGTGCCTGGAGTTGGATAGGGGATCCTTCACCCCTCCACTTT. Its translation: CAWSWIGDPSPLHF.